Each of the 10 T cell receptor beta chains below was sequenced from the same sample in a study of shared T cell receptors in the human thymus. Here immunoSEQ multiplex PCR was the method, and the copy in TCRdb shows in-frame clones only, minus some. This sample yields almost 550,000 clones, of which 75% to 85% are seen a single time; around 0.013% belongs to the top ten. The data also belong to a second study, concerning human thymus T cells.

The sample was thymocytes. Receptors were obtained from a boy less than two years old with a congenital heart defect.

The CDR3 region is CASSRQSISFTDTQYF. The CDR3 DNA reads as TGTGCCAGCAGTCGACAGTCCATCAGCTTCACAGATACGCAGTATTTT. The chain links TRBV27 to TRBJ2-3; D perhaps matches TRBD1 (5 bases). The CDR3 runs to 16 residues. Trimming took off 5 bases at V and 2 bases at J, with 17 bases between the two ends. Germline V gene data show CDR1 as MNHEY and CDR2 as SMNVEV (reference sequence).

The V and J genes are TRBV4-1 and TRBJ2-7; a possible D gene is TRBD2 (5 bases). CDR1 and CDR2 from the germline V gene are MGHRA and YSYEKL. V was trimmed by 3 bases and J by 0 bases, leaving 18 bases between them. The CDR3 has 17 residues. The CDR3: CASSQEYGLSSSYEQYF. The DNA of the CDR3 is TGCGCCAGCAGCCAGGAATATGGACTGTCTAGCTCCTACGAGCAGTACTTC.

This clone was counted between two and nine times. The CDR3 sequence is CASSLDLGQGSYEQFF. CDR3 sequence (DNA): TGTGCCAGCAGCTTGGACCTGGGACAGGGGTCGTATGAGCAGTTCTTC. V usage is TRBV5-4 and J usage is TRBJ2-1; 10 bases match TRBD1. Trimming removed 0 bases from V and 8 bases from J; junction bases left unmatched: 8. The CDR3 is made up of 16 amino acids. Germline CDR1 and CDR2: SGHNT and YYREEE (reference sequence). The full variable domain, in which reference TRBV5-4 and TRBJ2-1 provide the parts outside the CDR3, is ETGVTQSPTHLIKTRGQQVTLRCSSQSGHNTVSWYQQALGQGPQFIFQYYREEENGRGNFPPRFSGLQFPNYSSELNVNALELDDSALYLCASSLDLGQGSYEQFFGPGTRLTVL.

This clone showed up just once. The V gene is TRBV15, the J gene TRBJ2-5; D possibly corresponds to TRBD1 (6 bases). Trimming pared 1 base from V and 3 bases from J, leaving 6 bases between. CDR1 and CDR2 (germline): LNHNV, YYDKDF (reference sequence). This CDR3 is built from 13 residues. The CDR3 nucleotides read TGTGCCACCAGCAGAGGACAGGAAGAGACCCAGTACTTC. Translated: CATSRGQEETQYF.

This clone has more than one count but fewer than ten. V gene TRBV30 combines with J gene TRBJ1-2; D is undetermined. CDR3 length equals 15 residues. Germline V CDR1 and CDR2: GTSNPN, SVGIG (reference sequence). V lost 3 bases, J lost 4 bases, and 18 bases lay in between. CDR3 DNA: TGTGCCTGGAGGTTACAGCCTCAAGGAGGCTATGGCTACACCTTC. Translated, it gives CAWRLQPQGGYGYTF.

This chain connects TRBV4-3 to TRBJ2-1; TRBD2 matches 13 bases. The CDR3 has 18 amino acids. With V trimmed by 0 bases and J by 7 bases, 9 bases remained unmatched. In germline, CDR1 is LGHNA, CDR2 YSLEER. CDR3 sequence reads: CASSQEGRTSGRRNEQFF. The CDR3 DNA is TGCGCCAGCAGCCAAGAAGGGCGGACTAGCGGGAGAAGGAATGAGCAGTTCTTC.

This chain joins TRBV28 and TRBJ1-2; D uncertain. The CDR3 runs 16 residues. From germline, CDR1 is MDHEN and CDR2 SYDVKM. Trimming cost V 6 bases and J 5 bases, with 22 bases left between them. Here the CDR3 reads CASSLGRGQISYGYTF. The DNA of the CDR3 is TGTGCCAGCAGCCTCGGCCGAGGGCAAATTTCTTATGGCTACACCTTC.

The chain carries TRBV5-4 and TRBJ2-3; D is unclear. This CDR3 contains 11 residues. Trimming took off 7 bases at V and 5 bases at J, with 8 bases between the two ends. Per germline, CDR1 SGHNT and CDR2 YYREEE (reference sequence). The CDR3 loop is CASLFGDTQYF. CDR3 in DNA: TGTGCCAGCCTTTTCGGAGATACGCAGTATTTT. The full variable domain, rest sourced from reference TRBV5-4 and TRBJ2-3, is ETGVTQSPTHLIKTRGQQVTLRCSSQSGHNTVSWYQQALGQGPQFIFQYYREEENGRGNFPPRFSGLQFPNYSSELNVNALELDDSALYLCASLFGDTQYFGPGTRLTVL.

This sequence joins TRBV6-1 and TRBJ1-2, with D perhaps matching TRBD1 (6 bases). Trimming cost V 0 bases and J 7 bases, with 15 bases left between them. Germline lookup yields CDR1 MNHNS and CDR2 SASEGT. This CDR3 region has 15 residues. The CDR3 sequence: CASSEAGRGVGGYTF. CDR3 coding DNA: TGTGCCAGCAGTGAAGCCGGCAGGGGCGTGGGTGGCTACACCTTC.

This chain links TRBV28 with TRBJ2-7, with 8 bases fitting TRBD2. The CDR3 loop spans 14 amino acids. J gave up 3 bases and V 10 bases, and 11 bases lay outside the gene matches. The V gene's germline CDR1 is MDHEN and CDR2 SYDVKM. CDR3 nucleotides: TGTGCCACTTGTGTAGCGGGATCATACTACGAGCAGTACTTC. Translated, it gives CATCVAGSYYEQYF.